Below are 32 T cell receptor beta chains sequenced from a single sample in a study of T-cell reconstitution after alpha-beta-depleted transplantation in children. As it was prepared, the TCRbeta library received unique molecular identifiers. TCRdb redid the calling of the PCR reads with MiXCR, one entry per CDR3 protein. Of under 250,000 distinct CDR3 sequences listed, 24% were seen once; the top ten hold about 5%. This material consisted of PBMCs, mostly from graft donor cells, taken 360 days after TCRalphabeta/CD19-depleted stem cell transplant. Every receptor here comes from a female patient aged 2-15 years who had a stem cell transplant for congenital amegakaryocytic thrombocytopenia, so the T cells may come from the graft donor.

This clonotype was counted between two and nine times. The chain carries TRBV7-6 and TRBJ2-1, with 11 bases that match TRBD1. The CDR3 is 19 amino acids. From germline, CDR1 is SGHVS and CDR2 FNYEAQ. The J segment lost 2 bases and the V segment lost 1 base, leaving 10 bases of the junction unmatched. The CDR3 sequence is CASSLVLKPGQGAYNEQFF. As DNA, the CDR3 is TGTGCCAGCAGCTTAGTCCTTAAGCCGGGACAGGGGGCCTACAATGAGCAGTTCTTC.

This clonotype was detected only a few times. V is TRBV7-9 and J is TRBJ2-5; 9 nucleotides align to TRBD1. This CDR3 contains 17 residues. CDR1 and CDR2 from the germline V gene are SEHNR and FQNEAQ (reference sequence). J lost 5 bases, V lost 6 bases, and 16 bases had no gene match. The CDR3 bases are TGTGCCAGCAGTAAAGGGGGTCCCGGGACAGGGTTGGAGACCCAGTACTTC. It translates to CASSKGGPGTGLETQYF.

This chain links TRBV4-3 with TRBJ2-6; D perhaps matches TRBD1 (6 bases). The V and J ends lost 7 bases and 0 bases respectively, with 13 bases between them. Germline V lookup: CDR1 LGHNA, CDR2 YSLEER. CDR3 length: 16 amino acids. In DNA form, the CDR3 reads TGCGCCAGCACCTCGGACAGACTCTCTGGGGCCAACGTCCTGACTTTC. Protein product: CASTSDRLSGANVLTF.

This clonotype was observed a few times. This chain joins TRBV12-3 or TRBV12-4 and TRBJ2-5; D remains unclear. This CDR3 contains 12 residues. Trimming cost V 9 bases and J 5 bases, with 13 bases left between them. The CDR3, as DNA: TGTGCCAGTGCCCCGGCGGTTGAGACCCAGTACTTC. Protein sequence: CASAPAVETQYF.

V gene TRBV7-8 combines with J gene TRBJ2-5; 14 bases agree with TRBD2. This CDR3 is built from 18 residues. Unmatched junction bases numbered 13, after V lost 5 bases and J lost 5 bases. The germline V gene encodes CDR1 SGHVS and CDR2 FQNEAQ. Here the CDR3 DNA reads TGTGCCAGCAGCCACCGACTAGCGGGGGGGCCGGTGGGTGAGACCCAGTACTTC. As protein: CASSHRLAGGPVGETQYF.

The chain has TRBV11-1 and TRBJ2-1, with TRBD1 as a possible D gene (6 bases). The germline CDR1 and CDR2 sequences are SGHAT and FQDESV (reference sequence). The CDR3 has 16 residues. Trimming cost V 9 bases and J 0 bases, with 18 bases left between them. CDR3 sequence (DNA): TGTGCCAGGACCAGTCGGACGGACAGCTCCTACAATGAGCAGTTCTTC. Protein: CARTSRTDSSYNEQFF.

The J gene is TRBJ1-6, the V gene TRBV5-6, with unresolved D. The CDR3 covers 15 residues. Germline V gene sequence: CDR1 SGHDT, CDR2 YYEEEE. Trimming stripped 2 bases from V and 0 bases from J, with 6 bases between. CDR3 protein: CASSFVSSYNSPLHF. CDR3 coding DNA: TGTGCCAGCAGCTTCGTCAGCTCCTATAATTCACCCCTCCACTTT.

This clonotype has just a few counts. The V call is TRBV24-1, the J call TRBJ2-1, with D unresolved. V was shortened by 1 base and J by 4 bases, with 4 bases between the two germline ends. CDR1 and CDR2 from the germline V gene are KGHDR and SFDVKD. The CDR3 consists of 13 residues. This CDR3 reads CATSDFVYNEQFF. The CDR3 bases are TGTGCCACCAGTGATTTCGTATACAATGAGCAGTTCTTC.

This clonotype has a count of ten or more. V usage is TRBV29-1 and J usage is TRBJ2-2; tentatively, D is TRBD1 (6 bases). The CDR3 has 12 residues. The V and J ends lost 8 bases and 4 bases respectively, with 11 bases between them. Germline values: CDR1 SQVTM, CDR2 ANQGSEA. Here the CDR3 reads CSTTGITGELFF. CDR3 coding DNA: TGCAGCACAACAGGGATCACCGGGGAGCTGTTTTTT.

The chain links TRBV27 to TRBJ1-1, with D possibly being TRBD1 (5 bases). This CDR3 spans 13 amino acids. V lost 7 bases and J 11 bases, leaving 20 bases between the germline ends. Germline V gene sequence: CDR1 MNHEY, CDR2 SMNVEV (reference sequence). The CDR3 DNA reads TGTGCCAGCACCTCTGATAGGGGCCTGCGGGCTTTCTTT. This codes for CASTSDRGLRAFF.

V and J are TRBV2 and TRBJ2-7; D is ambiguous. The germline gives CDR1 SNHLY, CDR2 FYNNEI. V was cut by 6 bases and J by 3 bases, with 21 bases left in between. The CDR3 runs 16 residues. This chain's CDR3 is CASRSGPPAWGYEQYF. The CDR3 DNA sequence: TGTGCCAGCAGATCCGGGCCTCCAGCATGGGGCTACGAGCAGTACTTC.

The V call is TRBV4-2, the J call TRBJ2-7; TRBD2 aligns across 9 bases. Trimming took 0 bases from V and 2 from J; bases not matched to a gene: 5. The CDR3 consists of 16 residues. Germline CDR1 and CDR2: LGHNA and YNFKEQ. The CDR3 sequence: CASSQDPAGGTYEQYF. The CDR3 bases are TGTGCCAGCAGCCAAGATCCAGCGGGAGGTACCTACGAGCAGTACTTC.

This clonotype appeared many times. The DNA of the CDR3 is TGTGCCAGCAGCCTGTCGGGCCGAGGGTTCAGGAGCGATGAGCAGTTCTTC. Amino acid sequence: CASSLSGRGFRSDEQFF. The chain is built from TRBV28 and TRBJ2-1, with D tentatively TRBD2 (5 bases). The germline V gene has CDR1 MDHEN and CDR2 SYDVKM. Trimming removed 6 bases from V and 8 bases from J, with 26 bases in between. The CDR3 sequence is 17 residues long.

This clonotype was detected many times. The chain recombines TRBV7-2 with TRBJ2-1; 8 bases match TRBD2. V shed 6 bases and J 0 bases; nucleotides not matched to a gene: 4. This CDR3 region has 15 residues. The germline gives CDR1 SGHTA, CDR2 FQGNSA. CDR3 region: CASSYSGNSYNEQFF. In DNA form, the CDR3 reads TGTGCCAGCAGTTATAGCGGGAACTCCTACAATGAGCAGTTCTTC. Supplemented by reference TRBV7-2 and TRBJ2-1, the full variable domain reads GAGVSQSPSNKVTEKGKDVELRCDPISGHTALYWYRQSLGQGLEFLIYFQGNSAPDKSGLPSDRFSAERTGGSVSTLTIQRTQQEDSAVYLCASSYSGNSYNEQFFGPGTRLTVL.

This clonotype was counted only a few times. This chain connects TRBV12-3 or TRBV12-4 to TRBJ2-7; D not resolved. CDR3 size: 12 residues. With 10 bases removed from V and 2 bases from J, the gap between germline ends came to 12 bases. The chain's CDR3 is CAIRFGPYEQYF. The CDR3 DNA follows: TGTGCCATTAGATTTGGACCCTACGAGCAGTACTTC.

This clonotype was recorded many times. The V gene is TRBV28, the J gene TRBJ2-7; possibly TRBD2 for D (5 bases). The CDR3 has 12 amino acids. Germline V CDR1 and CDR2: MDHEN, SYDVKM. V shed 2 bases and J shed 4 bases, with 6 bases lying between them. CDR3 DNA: TGTGCCAGCAGTTTAACTAGTTACGAGCAGTACTTC. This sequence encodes CASSLTSYEQYF.

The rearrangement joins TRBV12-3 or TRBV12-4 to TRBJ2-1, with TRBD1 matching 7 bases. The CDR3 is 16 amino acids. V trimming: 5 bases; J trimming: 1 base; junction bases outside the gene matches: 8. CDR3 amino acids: CASSPIDRVSYNEQFF. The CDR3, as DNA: TGTGCCAGCAGTCCAATCGACAGGGTATCCTACAATGAGCAGTTCTTC.

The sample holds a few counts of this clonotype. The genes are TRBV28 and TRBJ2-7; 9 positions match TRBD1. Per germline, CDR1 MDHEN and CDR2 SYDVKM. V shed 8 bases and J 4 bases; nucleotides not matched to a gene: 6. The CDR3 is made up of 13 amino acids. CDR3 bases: TGTGCCAGCGTGAGACAGGGGGATTACGAGCAGTACTTC. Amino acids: CASVRQGDYEQYF.

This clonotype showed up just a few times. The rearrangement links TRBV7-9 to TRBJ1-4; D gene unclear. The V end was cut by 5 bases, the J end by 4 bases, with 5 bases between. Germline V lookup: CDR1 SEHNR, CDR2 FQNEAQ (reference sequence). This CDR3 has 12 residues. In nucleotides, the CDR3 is TGTGCCAGCAGCGGCGGTAATGAAAAACTGTTTTTT. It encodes CASSGGNEKLFF. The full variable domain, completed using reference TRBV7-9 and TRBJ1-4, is DTGVSQNPRHKITKRGQNVTFRCDPISEHNRLYWYRQTLGQGPEFLTYFQNEAQLEKSRLLSDRFSAERPKGSFSTLEIQRTEQGDSAMYLCASSGGNEKLFFGSGTQLSVL.

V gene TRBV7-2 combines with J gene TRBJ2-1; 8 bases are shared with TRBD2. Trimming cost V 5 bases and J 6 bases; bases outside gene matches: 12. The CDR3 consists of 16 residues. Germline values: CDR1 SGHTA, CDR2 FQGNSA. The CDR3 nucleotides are TGTGCCAGCAGCCGATATATAGCGGGGCCAACCAATGAGCAGTTCTTC. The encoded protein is CASSRYIAGPTNEQFF. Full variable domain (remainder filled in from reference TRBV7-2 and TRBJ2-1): GAGVSQSPSNKVTEKGKDVELRCDPISGHTALYWYRQSLGQGLEFLIYFQGNSAPDKSGLPSDRFSAERTGGSVSTLTIQRTQQEDSAVYLCASSRYIAGPTNEQFFGPGTRLTVL.

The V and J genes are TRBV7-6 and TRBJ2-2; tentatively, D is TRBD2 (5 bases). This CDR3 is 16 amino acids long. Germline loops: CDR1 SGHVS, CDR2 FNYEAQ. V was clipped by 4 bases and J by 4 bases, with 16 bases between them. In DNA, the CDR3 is TGTGCCAGCAGCTCCCCCGCTGAGCGGACCACCGGGGAGCTGTTTTTT. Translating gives CASSSPAERTTGELFF.

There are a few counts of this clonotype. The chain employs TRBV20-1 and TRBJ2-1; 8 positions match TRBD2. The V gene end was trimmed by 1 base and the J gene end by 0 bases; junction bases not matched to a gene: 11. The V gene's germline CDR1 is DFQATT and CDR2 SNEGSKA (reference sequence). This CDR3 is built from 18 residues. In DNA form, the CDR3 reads TGCAGTGCTAGAGTTTTGAGCGGGAGAGGTAGCTCCTACAATGAGCAGTTCTTC. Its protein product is CSARVLSGRGSSYNEQFF.

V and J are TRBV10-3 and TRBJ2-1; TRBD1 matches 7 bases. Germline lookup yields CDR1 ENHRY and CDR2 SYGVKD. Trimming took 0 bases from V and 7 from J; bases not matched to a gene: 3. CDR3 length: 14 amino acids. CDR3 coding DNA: TGTGCCATCAGTGAGTCGTCACAGGGGAATGAGCAGTTCTTC. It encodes CAISESSQGNEQFF.

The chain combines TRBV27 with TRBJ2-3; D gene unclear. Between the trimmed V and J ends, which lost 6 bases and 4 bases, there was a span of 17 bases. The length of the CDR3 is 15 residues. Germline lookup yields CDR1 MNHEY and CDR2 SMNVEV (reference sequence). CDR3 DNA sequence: TGTGCCAGCAGGTCCGGGCCCTATTCGGCAGATACGCAGTATTTT. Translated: CASRSGPYSADTQYF.

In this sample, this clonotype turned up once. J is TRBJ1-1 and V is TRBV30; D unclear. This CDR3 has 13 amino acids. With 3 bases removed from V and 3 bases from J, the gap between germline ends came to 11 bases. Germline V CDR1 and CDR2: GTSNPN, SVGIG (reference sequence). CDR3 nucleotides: TGTGCCTGGAGCGCAGGACGGGACACTGAAGCTTTCTTT. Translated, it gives CAWSAGRDTEAFF.

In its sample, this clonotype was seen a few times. As DNA, the CDR3 is TGTGCCAGCAGCAGTTTAGCGGGAGAATCAAGCGAGCAGTACTTC. Its translation: CASSSLAGESSEQYF. The chain joins TRBV7-6 to TRBJ2-7; the match to TRBD2 covers 9 bases. The CDR3 contains 15 residues. Germline CDR1 is SGHVS and CDR2 is FNYEAQ. With V trimmed by 5 bases and J by 6 bases, 11 bases remained unmatched.

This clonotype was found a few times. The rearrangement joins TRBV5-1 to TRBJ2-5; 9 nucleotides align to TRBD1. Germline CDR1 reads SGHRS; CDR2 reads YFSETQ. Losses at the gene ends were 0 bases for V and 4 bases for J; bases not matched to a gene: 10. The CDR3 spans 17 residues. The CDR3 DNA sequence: TGCGCCAGCAGCTTGGCAGTGGGACAGGGACGTTCAGAGACCCAGTACTTC. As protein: CASSLAVGQGRSETQYF.

CDR3 region: CASSEDAPGVYGYTF. In DNA form, the CDR3 reads TGTGCCAGCAGTGAGGACGCGCCAGGGGTTTATGGCTACACCTTC. The chain links TRBV2 to TRBJ1-2; weak D call: TRBD1 (6 bases). The germline V and J ends were trimmed by 3 bases and 5 bases, with 16 bases remaining between them. Germline CDR1 SNHLY, CDR2 FYNNEI. The CDR3 consists of 15 residues.

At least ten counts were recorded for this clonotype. CDR3 nucleotides: TGTGCCAGCAGCCAAGATCCCCGACTAGCGACGAACACCGGGGAGCTGTTTTTT. Translation: CASSQDPRLATNTGELFF. V gene TRBV4-2 combines with J gene TRBJ2-2; 8 bases are a match to TRBD2. V shed 0 bases and J 0 bases; nucleotides not matched to a gene: 6. Germline V gives CDR1 LGHNA, CDR2 YNFKEQ. CDR3 length: 18 amino acids.

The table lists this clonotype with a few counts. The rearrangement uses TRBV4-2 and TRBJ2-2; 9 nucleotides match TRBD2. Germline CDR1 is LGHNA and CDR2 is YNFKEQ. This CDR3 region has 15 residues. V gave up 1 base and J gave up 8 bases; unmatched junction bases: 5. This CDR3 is CASSQVAGGPGELFF. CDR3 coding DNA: TGTGCCAGCAGCCAAGTTGCGGGGGGGCCTGGGGAGCTGTTTTTT.

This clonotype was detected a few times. CDR3 sequence (DNA): TGTGCCAGCAGCCCGGGGGCGGGAGAGATGGAGACCCAGTACTTC. Translated: CASSPGAGEMETQYF. The V call is TRBV3-1, the J call TRBJ2-5, with D perhaps matching TRBD2 (7 bases). Germline values: CDR1 LGHDT, CDR2 YNNKEL (reference sequence). V lost 4 bases, J lost 5 bases, and 17 bases lay in between. This CDR3 region has 15 residues.

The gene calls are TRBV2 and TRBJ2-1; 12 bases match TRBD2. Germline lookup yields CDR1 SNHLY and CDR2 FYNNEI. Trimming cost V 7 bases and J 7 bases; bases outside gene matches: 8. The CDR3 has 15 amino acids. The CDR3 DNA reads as TGTGCCAGCAAGAGCACGCTAGCGGGGGGGAATGAGCAGTTCTTC. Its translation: CASKSTLAGGNEQFF. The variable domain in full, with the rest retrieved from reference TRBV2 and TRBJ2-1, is EPEVTQTPSHQVTQMGQEVILRCVPISNHLYFYWYRQILGQKVEFLVSFYNNEISEKSEIFDDQFSVERPDGSNFTLKIRSTKLEDSAMYFCASKSTLAGGNEQFFGPGTRLTVL.